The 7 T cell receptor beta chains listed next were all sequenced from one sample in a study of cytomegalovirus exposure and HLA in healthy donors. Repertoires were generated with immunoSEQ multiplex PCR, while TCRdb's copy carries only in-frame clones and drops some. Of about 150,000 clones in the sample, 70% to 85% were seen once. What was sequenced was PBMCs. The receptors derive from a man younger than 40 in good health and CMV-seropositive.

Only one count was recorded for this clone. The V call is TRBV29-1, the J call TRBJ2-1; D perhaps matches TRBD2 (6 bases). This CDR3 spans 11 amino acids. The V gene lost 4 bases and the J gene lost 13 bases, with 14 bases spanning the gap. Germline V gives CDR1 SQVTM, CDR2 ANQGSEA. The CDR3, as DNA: TGCAGCGTTGTGGGGGGAGGTGGACAGTTCTTC. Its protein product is CSVVGGGGQFF.

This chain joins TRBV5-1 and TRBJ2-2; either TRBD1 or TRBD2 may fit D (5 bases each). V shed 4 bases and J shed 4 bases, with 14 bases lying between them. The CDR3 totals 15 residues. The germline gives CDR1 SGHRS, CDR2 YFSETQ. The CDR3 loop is CASSLGPQRTGELFF. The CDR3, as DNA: TGCGCCAGCAGCCTGGGACCCCAGCGCACCGGGGAGCTGTTTTTT.

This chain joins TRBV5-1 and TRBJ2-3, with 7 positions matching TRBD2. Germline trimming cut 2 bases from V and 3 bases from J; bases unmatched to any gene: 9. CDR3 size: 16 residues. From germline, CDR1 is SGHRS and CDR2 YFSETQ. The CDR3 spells CASSLIGRGGTDTQYF. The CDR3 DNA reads TGCGCCAGCAGCTTAATCGGCCGGGGAGGGACAGATACGCAGTATTTT.

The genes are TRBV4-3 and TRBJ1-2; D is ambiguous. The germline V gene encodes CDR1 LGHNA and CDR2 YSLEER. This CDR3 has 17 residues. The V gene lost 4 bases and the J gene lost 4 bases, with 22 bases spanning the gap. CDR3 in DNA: TGCGCCAGCAGCCCGTCTAAGGGAGAGACCCCCCTCTATGGCTACACCTTC. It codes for CASSPSKGETPLYGYTF.

CDR3: CASSPQPSGAGGNTIYF. In nucleotides, the CDR3 is TGTGCCAGCAGCCCGCAACCCTCAGGGGCCGGTGGAAACACCATATATTTT. This chain connects TRBV4-2 to TRBJ1-3; a weak D match, TRBD1 (6 bases). The germline V gene encodes CDR1 LGHNA and CDR2 YNFKEQ. The CDR3 is made up of 17 amino acids. V was clipped by 4 bases and J by 3 bases, with 19 bases between them.

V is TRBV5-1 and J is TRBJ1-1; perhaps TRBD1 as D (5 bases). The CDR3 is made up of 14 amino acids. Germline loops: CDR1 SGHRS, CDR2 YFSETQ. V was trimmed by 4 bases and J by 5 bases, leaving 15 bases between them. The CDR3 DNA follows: TGCGCCAGCAGCCGTTGGGGCAGTCTTACTGAAGCTTTCTTT. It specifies CASSRWGSLTEAFF.

Here the CDR3 reads CASSESGRNTGELFF. The CDR3 DNA is TGTGCCAGCAGTGAAAGCGGGAGGAACACCGGGGAGCTGTTTTTT. The rearrangement links TRBV6-4 to TRBJ2-2; 8 nucleotides match TRBD2. The CDR3 covers 15 residues. The V and J ends lost 3 bases and 1 base, in that order; junction bases with no gene match: 1. CDR1 is MRHNA, CDR2 SNTAGT, per germline.